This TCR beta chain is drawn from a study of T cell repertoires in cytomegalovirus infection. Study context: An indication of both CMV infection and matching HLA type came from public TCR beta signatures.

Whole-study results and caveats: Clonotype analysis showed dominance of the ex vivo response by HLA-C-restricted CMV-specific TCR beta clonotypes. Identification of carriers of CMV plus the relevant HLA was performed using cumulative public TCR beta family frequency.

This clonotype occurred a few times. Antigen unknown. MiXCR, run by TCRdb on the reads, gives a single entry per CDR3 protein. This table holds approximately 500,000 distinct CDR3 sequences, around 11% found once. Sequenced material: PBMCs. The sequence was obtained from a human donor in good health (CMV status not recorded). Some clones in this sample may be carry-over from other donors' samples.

The CDR3 is CASSEGVDRVGYGYTF. Written as DNA, the CDR3 is TGTGCCAGCAGCGAGGGGGTTGACAGGGTAGGGTATGGCTACACCTTC. The genes are TRBV9 and TRBJ1-2, with 7 bases aligning to TRBD1. V lost 3 bases to trimming and J lost 5 bases; unmatched junction nucleotides: 13. Germline CDR1 and CDR2: SGDLS and YYNGEE. This CDR3 is 16 amino acids long.